The clone carrying this T cell receptor (beta chain) came up a few times. Germline assignment: CDR1 MNHEY and CDR2 SVGAGI. This CDR3 comprises 15 residues. With 6 bases removed from V and 2 bases from J, the gap between germline ends came to 16 bases. The data originate from a study of human T cells and chemical hapten exposure. Study details: Application of 0.01% DPC to the upper back was done by patch test, with a reading at 6 days.

TCRdb itself ran the RACE reads through MiXCR, one entry per CDR3 protein. This table has roughly 200,000 distinct CDR3 sequences, around 22% appearing once. Time point specified: patch test 1, 2 weeks after DPC sensitization. This sample's treatment: therapeutic diphenylcyclopropenone sensitization with weekly scalp DPC. The source was whole blood, collected in connection with sensitization to the hapten diphenylcyclopropenone (DPC). This chain joins TRBV6-5 and TRBJ1-1; D may be TRBD1 (6 bases). The sequence derives from a woman in her fifties or sixties with alopecia areata. Some clones in this sample may be carry-over from other donors' samples. The CDR3 region is CASRYHTGSNTEAFF. The CDR3 DNA follows: TGTGCCAGCAGATACCACACAGGGTCTAACACTGAAGCTTTCTTT.